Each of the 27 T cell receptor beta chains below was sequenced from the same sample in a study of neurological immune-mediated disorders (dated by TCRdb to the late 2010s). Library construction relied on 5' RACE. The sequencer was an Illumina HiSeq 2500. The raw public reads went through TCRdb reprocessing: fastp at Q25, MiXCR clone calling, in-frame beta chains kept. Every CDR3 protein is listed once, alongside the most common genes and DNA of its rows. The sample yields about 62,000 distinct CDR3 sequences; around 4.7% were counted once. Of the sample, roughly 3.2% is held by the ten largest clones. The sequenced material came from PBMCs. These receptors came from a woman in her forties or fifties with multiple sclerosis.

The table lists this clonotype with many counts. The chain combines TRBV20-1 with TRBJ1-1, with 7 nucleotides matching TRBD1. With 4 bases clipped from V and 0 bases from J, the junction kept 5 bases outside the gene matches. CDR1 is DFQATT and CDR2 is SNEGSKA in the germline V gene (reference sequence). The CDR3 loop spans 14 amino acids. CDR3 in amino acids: CSAKQGPMNTEAFF. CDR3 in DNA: TGCAGTGCTAAACAGGGGCCAATGAACACTGAAGCTTTCTTT.

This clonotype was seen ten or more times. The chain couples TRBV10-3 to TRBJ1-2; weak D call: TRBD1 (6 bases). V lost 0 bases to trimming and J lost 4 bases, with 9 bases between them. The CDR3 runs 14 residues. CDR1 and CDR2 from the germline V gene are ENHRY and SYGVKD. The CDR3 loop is CAISESVGGYGYTF. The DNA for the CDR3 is TGTGCCATCAGTGAGTCGGTAGGGGGCTATGGCTACACCTTC.

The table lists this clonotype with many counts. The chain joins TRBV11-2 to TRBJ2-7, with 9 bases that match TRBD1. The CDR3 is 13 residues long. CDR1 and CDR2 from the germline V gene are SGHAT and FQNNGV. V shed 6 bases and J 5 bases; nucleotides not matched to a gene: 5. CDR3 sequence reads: CASRSTGGHEQYF. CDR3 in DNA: TGTGCCAGCAGATCGACAGGGGGTCACGAGCAGTACTTC.

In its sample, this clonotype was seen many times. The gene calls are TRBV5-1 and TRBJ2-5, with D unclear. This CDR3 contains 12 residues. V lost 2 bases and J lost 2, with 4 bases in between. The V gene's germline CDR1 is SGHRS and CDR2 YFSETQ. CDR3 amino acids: CASSFGQETQYF. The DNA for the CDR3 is TGCGCCAGCAGCTTCGGACAAGAGACCCAGTACTTC. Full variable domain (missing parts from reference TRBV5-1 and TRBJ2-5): KAGVTQTPRYLIKTRGQQVTLSCSPISGHRSVSWYQQTPGQGLQFLFEYFSETQRNKGNFPGRFSGRQFSNSRSEMNVSTLELGDSALYLCASSFGQETQYFGPGTRLLVL.

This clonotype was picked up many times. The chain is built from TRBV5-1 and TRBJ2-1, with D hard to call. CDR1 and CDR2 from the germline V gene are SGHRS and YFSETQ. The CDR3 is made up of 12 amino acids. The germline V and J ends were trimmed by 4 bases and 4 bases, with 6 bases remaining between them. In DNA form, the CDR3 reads TGCGCCAGCAGCCTGGAATACAATGAGCAGTTCTTC. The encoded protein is CASSLEYNEQFF.

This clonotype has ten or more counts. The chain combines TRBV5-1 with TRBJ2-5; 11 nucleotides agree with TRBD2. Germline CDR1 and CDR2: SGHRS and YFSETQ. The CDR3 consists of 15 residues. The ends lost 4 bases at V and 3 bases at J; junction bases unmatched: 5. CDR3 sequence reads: CASSGGTSGEETQYF. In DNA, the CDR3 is TGCGCCAGCAGCGGCGGGACTAGCGGTGAAGAGACCCAGTACTTC.

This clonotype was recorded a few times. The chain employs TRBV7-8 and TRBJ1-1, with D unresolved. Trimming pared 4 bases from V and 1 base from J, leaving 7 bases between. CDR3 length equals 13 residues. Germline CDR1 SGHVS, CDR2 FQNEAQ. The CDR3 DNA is TGTGCCAGCAGCTCCTATCCGAACACTGAAGCTTTCTTT. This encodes CASSSYPNTEAFF.

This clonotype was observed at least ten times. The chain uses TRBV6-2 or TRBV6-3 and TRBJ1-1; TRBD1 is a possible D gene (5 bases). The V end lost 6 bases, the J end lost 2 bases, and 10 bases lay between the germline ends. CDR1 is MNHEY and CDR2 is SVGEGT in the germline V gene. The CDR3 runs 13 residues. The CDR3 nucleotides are TGTGCCAGCAGCCCACAGGAAAACACTGAAGCTTTCTTT. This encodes CASSPQENTEAFF.

CDR3 in amino acids: CASYNPGLTRGSNQPQHF. The CDR3 bases are TGTGCCAGCTACAATCCGGGCCTCACAAGGGGAAGCAATCAGCCCCAGCATTTT. This sequence joins TRBV21-1 and TRBJ1-5; the table's TRBD1 call for D was not verified on the DNA. TRBV21-1 is tagged as a pseudogene. CDR3 length: 18 residues.

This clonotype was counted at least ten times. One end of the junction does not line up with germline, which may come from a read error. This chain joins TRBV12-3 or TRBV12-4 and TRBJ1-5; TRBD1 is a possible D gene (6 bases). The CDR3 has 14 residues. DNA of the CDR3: TGTGCCAGCAGTTCGACAGGCCTTAATCAGCCCCAGAATTTT. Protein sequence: CASSSTGLNQPQNF.

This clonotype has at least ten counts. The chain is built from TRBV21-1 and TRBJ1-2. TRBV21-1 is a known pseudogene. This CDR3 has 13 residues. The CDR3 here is CATSQRTHYGYTF. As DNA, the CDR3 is TGTGCCACTTCACAGCGCACCCATTATGGCTACACCTTC.

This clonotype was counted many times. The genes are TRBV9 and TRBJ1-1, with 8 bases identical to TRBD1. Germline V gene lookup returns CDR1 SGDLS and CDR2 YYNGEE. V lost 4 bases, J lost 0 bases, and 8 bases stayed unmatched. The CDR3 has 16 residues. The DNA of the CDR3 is TGTGCCAGCAGCTCCCATGGGACAGGTATGAACACTGAAGCTTTCTTT. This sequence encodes CASSSHGTGMNTEAFF.

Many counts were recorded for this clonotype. CDR3 residues: CSARDLRAGNEQFF. Written as DNA, the CDR3 is TGCAGTGCTAGAGATCTCAGGGCGGGGAATGAGCAGTTCTTC. This chain uses TRBV20-1 with TRBJ2-1; TRBD2 might be the D (6 bases). The CDR3 is made up of 14 amino acids. Germline CDR1 and CDR2: DFQATT and SNEGSKA (reference sequence). Trimming took off 0 bases at V and 7 bases at J, with 13 bases between the two ends.

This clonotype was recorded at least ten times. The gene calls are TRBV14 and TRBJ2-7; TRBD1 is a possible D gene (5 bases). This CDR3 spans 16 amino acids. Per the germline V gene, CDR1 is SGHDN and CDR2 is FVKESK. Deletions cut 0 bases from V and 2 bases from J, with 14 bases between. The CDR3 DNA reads TGTGCCAGCAGCCAAGATTTAGGGCCAGGGACCTACGAGCAGTACTTC. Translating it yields CASSQDLGPGTYEQYF.

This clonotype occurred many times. The CDR3 is CASSWGLAGIGELFF. CDR3 nucleotides: TGTGCCAGCAGCTGGGGACTAGCGGGGATCGGGGAGCTGTTTTTT. This chain uses TRBV5-4 with TRBJ2-2; 13 bases agree with TRBD2. Germline trimming cut 3 bases from V and 7 bases from J; bases unmatched to any gene: 3. This CDR3 spans 15 amino acids. The germline V gene encodes CDR1 SGHNT and CDR2 YYREEE (reference sequence).

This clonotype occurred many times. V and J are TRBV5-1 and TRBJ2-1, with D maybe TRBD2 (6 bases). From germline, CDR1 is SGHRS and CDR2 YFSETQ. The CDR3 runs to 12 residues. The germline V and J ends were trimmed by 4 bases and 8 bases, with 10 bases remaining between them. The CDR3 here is CASSRGADEQFF. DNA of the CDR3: TGCGCCAGCAGCCGCGGGGCGGATGAGCAGTTCTTC.

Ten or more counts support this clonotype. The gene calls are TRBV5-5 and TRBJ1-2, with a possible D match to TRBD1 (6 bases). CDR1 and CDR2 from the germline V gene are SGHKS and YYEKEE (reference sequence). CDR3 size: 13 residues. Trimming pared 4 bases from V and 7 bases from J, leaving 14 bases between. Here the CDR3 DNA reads TGTGCCAGCAGCGTGACCACACAGGGTGGCTACACCTTC. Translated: CASSVTTQGGYTF.

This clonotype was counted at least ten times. This chain's CDR3 is CASTVDILNTEAFF. CDR3 bases: TGTGCCAGCACCGTGGACATATTGAACACTGAAGCTTTCTTT. This chain uses TRBV7-2 with TRBJ1-1; tentative D call: TRBD1 (5 bases). Germline assignment: CDR1 SGHTA and CDR2 FQGNSA. The V end lost 7 bases, the J end lost 0 bases, and 12 bases lay between the germline ends. This CDR3 comprises 14 residues. The whole variable domain, filled in from reference TRBV7-2 and TRBJ1-1, reads GAGVSQSPSNKVTEKGKDVELRCDPISGHTALYWYRQSLGQGLEFLIYFQGNSAPDKSGLPSDRFSAERTGGSVSTLTIQRTQQEDSAVYLCASTVDILNTEAFFGQGTRLTVV.

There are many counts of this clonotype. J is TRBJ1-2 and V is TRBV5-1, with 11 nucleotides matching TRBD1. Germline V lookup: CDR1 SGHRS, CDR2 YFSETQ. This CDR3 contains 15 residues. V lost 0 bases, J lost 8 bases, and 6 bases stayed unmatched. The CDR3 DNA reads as TGCGCCAGCAGCTTGGACGGACAGGGGGCGGGCGGCTACACCTTC. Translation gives CASSLDGQGAGGYTF.

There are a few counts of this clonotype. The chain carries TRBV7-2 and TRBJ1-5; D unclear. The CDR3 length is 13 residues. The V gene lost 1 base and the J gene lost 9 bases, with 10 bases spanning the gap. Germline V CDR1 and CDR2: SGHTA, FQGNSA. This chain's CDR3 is CASSLVPTSPQHF. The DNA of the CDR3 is TGTGCCAGCAGCTTAGTACCGACCTCGCCCCAGCATTTT.

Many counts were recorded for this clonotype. CDR3 sequence: CASSPPTPQGYNSPLHF. CDR3 DNA sequence: TGCGCCAGCAGCCCTCCTACGCCTCAAGGGTATAATTCACCCCTCCACTTT. J is TRBJ1-6 and V is TRBV4-1; no clear D. The CDR3 has 17 residues. CDR1 MGHRA and CDR2 YSYEKL come from the germline V gene. V was clipped by 4 bases and J by 4 bases, with 17 bases between them.

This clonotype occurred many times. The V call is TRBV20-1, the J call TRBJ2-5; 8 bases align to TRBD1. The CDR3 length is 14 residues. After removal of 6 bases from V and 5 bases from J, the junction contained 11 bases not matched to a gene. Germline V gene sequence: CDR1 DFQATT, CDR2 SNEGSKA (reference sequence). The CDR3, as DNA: TGCAGTGCCATCCCGACAGGGGATGCGGAGACCCAGTACTTC. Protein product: CSAIPTGDAETQYF.

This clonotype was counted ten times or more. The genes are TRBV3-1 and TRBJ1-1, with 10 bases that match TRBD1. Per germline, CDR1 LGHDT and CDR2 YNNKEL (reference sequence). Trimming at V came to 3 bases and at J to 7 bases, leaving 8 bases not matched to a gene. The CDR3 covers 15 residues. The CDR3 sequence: CASSQSGTGEVEAFF. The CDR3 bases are TGTGCCAGCAGCCAGAGCGGGACAGGGGAGGTTGAAGCTTTCTTT.

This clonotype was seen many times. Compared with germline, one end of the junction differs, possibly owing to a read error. CDR3 residues: CASSTDSSAINEQFF. The CDR3 DNA sequence: TGTGCTAGCAGCACGGACAGCTCTGCTATCAATGAGCAGTTCTTC. This sequence joins TRBV7-7 and TRBJ2-1, with D possibly matching TRBD1 (6 bases). The germline V gene encodes CDR1 SSHAT and CDR2 FNYEAQ (reference sequence). The CDR3 has 15 residues.

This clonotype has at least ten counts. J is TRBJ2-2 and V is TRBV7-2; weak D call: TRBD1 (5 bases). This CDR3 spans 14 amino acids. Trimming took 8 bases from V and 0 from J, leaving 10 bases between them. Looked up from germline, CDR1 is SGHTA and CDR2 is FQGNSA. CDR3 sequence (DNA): TGTGCCAGCGTAGGGGCTTCGAACACCGGGGAGCTGTTTTTT. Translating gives CASVGASNTGELFF.

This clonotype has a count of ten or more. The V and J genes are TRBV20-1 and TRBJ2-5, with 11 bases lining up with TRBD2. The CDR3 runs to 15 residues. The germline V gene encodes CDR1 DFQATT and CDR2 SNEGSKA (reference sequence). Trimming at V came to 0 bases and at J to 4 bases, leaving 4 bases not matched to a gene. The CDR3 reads CSARDATSGAETQYF. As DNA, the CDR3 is TGCAGTGCTAGAGATGCGACTAGCGGGGCAGAGACCCAGTACTTC.

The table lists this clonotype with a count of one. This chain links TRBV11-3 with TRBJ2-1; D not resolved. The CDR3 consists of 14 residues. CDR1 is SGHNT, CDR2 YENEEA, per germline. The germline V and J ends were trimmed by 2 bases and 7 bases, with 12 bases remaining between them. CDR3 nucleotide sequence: TGTGCCAGCAGCTTATATCTGGCAGCTAATGAGCAGTTCTTC. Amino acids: CASSLYLAANEQFF.